The table lists the clone carrying this T cell receptor (beta chain) with a few counts. The antigen is undetermined. This entry comes from a study of T cell repertoires in cytomegalovirus infection. Overall study context: Public TCR beta signatures provided an indication of both CMV infection and a matching HLA type. Study conclusions and caveats: Pooled public TCR beta family frequency picked out CMV carriers with the relevant HLA. It was HLA-C-restricted CMV-specific TCR beta clonotypes that dominated the response ex vivo.

Trimming cost V 2 bases and J 4 bases, with 11 bases left between them. The CDR3 covers 14 residues. Germline values: CDR1 MNHEY, CDR2 SVGAGI. TCRdb processed the reads anew with MiXCR; each CDR3 protein has one entry. Seen here are about 260,000 distinct CDR3 sequences, roughly 15% observed once, and the top ten hold 7% to 9.5%. The chain links TRBV6-5 to TRBJ1-1; D possibly corresponds to TRBD1 (5 bases). This clonotype originated in a human donor in good health (CMV status not recorded). Some clones in this sample may be carry-over from other donors' samples. The source material was PBMCs. CDR3 sequence (DNA): TGTGCCAGCAGTTACATGGCAGGGAGCACTGAAGCTTTCTTT. This gives the protein CASSYMAGSTEAFF.